Listed here is a single TCR beta chain. This record comes from a study of shared clonotypes between healthy human individuals. In the naive CD8 group, cells lacked CD45RO and were positively selected for CCR7, so terminally differentiated effector memory CD45RA+ cells were left out. From germline, CDR1 is MNHNS and CDR2 SASEGT. The CDR3 extends over 15 amino acids. V was trimmed by 6 bases and J by 8 bases, leaving 17 bases between them. The table came from immunoSEQ multiplex PCR; TCRdb's copy has only in-frame clones and leaves some out. The sample consists of about 2,200,000 clones, 90% to 95% of them appearing once.

The chain uses TRBV6-1 and TRBJ1-6, with no clear D. Sequences were obtained from naive CD8+ T cells from PBMCs. This receptor was taken from a man younger than 30 in good health. Some clones in this sample may be carry-over from other donors' samples. CDR3 in amino acids: CASRWETERDSPLHF. CDR3 sequence (DNA): TGTGCCAGCAGATGGGAAACTGAAAGGGATTCACCCCTCCACTTT.